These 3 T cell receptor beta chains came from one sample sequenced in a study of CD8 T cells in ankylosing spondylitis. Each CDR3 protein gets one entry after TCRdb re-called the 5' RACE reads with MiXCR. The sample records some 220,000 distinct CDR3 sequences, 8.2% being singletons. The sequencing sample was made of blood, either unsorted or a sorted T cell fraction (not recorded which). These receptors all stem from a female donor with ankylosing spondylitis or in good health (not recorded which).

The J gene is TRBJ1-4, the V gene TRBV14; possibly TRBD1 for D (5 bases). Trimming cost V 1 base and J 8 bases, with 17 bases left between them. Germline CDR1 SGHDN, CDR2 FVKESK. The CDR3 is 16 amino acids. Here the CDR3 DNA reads TGTGCCAGCAGCCAAGGAGGAGGACACTTTAACGAAAAACTGTTTTTT. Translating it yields CASSQGGGHFNEKLFF.

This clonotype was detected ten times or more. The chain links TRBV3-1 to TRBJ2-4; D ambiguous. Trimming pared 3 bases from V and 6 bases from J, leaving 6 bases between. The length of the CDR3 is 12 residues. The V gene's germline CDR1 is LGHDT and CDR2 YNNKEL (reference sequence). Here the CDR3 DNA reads TGTGCCAGCAGCCAGGTACTAAACATTCAGTACTTC. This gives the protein CASSQVLNIQYF.

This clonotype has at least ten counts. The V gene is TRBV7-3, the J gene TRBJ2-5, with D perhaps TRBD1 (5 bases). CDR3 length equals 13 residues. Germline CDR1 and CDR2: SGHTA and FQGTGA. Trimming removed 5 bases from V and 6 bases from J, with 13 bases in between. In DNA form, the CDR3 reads TGTGCCAGCAGCGAGACAGAGAGGCAGACCCAGTACTTC. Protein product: CASSETERQTQYF.